This T cell receptor (beta chain) came from a study of breast tumors, draining lymph nodes, adjacent tissues. Notes on the study in general: Compared with lymph nodes, tumors were less diverse; compared with nontumor tissue, more. Compared with basal-like, luminal-like tumors shared significantly more repertoire with nontumor tissue.

TCRdb independently ran MiXCR on the multiplex PCR reads; one entry per CDR3 protein. The sample lists roughly 220,000 distinct CDR3 sequences, 30% to 35% occurring once. This clonotype was observed many times. As yet, its antigen is unknown. J gave up 5 bases and V 1 base, and 15 bases lay outside the gene matches. The CDR3 spans 17 residues. Germline loops: CDR1 DFQATT, CDR2 SNEGSKA (reference sequence). Samples came from axillary lymph nodes draining the breast cancer. The V call is TRBV20-1, the J call TRBJ2-5; 8 bases line up with TRBD2. This clonotype originated in a female donor with breast cancer. Some clones in this sample may be carry-over from other donors' samples. Sequencing was carried out using axillary lymph node tissue. CDR3 region: CSARASGGWGSGETQYF. CDR3 coding DNA: TGCAGTGCTAGAGCGAGCGGGGGATGGGGGAGCGGGGAGACCCAGTACTTC.